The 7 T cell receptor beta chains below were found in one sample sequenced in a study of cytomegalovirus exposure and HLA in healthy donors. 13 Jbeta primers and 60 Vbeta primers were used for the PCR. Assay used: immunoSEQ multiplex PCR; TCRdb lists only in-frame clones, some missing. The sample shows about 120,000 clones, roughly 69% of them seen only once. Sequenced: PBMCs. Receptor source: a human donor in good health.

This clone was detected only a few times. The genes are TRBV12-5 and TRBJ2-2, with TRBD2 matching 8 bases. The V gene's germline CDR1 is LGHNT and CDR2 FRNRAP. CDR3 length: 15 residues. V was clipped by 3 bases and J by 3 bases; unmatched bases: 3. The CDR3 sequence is CASGFTSGYTGELFF. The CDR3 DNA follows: TGTGCTAGTGGTTTTACTAGCGGATACACCGGGGAGCTGTTTTTT.

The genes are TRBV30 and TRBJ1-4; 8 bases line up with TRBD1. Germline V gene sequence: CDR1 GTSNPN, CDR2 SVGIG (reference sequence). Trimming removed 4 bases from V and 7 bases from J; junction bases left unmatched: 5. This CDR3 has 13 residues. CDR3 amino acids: CAWNQGASEKLFF. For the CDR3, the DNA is TGTGCCTGGAACCAGGGGGCAAGTGAAAAACTGTTTTTT.

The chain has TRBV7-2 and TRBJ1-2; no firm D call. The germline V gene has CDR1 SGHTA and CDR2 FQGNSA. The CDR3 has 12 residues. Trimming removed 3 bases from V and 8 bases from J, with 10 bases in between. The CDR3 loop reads CASSFGAEGYTF. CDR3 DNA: TGTGCCAGCAGCTTTGGAGCAGAGGGCTACACCTTC.

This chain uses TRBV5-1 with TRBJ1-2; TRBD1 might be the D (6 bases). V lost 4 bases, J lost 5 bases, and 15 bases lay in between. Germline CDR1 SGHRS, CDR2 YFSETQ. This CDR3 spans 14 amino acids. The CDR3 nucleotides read TGCGCCAGCAGCGTTGGGACATCCCGTTATGGCTACACCTTC. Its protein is CASSVGTSRYGYTF.

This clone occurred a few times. CDR3 sequence (DNA): TGTGCCAGCTCATCCCGGGACAGGGTTCGGGCCGGGGAGCTGTTTTTT. It codes for CASSSRDRVRAGELFF. The rearrangement links TRBV18 to TRBJ2-2; 9 positions agree with TRBD1. Germline V CDR1 and CDR2: KGHSH, LQKENI. The junction had 10 bases not matched to a gene; V was cut back by 5 bases and J by 6 bases. This CDR3 comprises 16 residues.

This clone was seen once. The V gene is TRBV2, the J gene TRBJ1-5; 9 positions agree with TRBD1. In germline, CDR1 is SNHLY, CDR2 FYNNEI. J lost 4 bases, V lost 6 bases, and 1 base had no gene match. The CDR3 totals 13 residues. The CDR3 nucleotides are TGTGCCAGCAGAGGACAGGGGAATCAGCCCCAGCATTTT. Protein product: CASRGQGNQPQHF.

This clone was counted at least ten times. Here the CDR3 reads CASSLTGSPEAFF. DNA of the CDR3: TGCGCCAGCAGCTTGACAGGGAGCCCTGAAGCTTTCTTT. This chain uses TRBV4-1 with TRBJ1-1, with 7 bases lining up with TRBD1. The CDR3 extends over 13 amino acids. V lost 5 bases, J lost 6 bases, and 6 bases stayed unmatched. The germline V gene encodes CDR1 MGHRA and CDR2 YSYEKL.